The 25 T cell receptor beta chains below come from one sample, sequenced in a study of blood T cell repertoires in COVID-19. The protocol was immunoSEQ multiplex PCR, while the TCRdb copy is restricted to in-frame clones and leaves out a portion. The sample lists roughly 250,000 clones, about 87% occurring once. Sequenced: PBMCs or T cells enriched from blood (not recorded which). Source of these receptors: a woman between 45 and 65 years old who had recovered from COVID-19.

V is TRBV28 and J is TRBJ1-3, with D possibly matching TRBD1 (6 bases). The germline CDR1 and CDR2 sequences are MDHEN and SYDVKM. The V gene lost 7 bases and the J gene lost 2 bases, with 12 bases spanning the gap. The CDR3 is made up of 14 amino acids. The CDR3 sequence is CASNAGVPGNTIYF. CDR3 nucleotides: TGTGCCAGCAACGCAGGGGTTCCTGGAAACACCATATATTTT. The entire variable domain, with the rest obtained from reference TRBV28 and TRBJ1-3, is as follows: DVKVTQSSRYLVKRTGEKVFLECVQDMDHENMFWYRQDPGLGLRLIYFSYDVKMKEKGDIPEGYSVSREKKERFSLILESASTNQTSMYLCASNAGVPGNTIYFGEGSWLTVV.

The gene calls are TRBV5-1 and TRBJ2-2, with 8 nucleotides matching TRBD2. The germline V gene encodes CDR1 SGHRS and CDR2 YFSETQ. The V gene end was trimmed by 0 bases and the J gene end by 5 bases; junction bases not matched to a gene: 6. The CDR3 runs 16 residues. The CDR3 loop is CASSLAPGGATGELFF. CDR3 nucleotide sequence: TGCGCCAGCAGCTTGGCCCCGGGAGGGGCGACCGGGGAGCTGTTTTTT.

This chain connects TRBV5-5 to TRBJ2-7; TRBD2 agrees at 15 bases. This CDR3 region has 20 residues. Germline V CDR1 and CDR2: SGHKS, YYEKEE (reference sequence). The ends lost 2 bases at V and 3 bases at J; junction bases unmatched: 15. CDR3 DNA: TGTGCCAGCAGCTTCTCTTGGACTAGCGGGAGGGCTAGCCTGGTCTACGAGCAGTACTTC. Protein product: CASSFSWTSGRASLVYEQYF.

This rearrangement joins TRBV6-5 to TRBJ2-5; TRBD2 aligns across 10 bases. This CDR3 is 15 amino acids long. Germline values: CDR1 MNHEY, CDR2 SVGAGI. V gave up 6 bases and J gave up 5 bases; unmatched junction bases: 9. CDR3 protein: CASSLGLAVRETQYF. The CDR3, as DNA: TGTGCCAGCAGCCTCGGACTAGCGGTGAGGGAGACCCAGTACTTC.

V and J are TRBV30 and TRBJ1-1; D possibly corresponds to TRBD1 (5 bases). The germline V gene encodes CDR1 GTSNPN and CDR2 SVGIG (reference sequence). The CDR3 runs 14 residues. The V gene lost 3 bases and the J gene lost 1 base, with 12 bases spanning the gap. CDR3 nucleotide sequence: TGTGCCTGGAGAGAACAGGCCACGAACACTGAAGCTTTCTTT. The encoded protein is CAWREQATNTEAFF. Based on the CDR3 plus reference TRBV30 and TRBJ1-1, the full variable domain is SQTIHQWPATLVQPVGSPLSLECTVEGTSNPNLYWYRQAAGRGLQLLFYSVGIGQISSEVPQNLSASRPQDRQFILSSKKLLLSDSGFYLCAWREQATNTEAFFGQGTRLTVV.

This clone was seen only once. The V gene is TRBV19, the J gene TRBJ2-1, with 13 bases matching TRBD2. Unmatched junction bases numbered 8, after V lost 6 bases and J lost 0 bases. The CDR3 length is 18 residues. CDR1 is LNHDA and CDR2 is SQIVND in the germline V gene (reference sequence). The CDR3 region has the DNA TGTGCCAGTAGCCCGGGACTAGCGGGATGGACCTCCTACAATGAGCAGTTCTTC. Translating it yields CASSPGLAGWTSYNEQFF.

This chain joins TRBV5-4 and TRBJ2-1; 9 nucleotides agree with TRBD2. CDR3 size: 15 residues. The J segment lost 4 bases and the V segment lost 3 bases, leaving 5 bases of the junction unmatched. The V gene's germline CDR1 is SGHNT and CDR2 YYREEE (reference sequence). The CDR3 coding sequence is TGTGCCAGCAGCTCAGCGGGAGGTAAATACAATGAGCAGTTCTTC. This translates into CASSSAGGKYNEQFF.

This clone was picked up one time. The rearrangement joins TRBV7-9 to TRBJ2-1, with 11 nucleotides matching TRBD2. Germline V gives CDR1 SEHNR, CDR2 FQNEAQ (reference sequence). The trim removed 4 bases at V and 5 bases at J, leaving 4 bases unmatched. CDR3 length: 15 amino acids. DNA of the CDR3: TGTGCCAGCAGCTCTCGGACTAGCGGGCACAATGAGCAGTTCTTC. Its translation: CASSSRTSGHNEQFF. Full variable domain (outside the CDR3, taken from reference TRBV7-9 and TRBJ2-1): DTGVSQNPRHKITKRGQNVTFRCDPISEHNRLYWYRQTLGQGPEFLTYFQNEAQLEKSRLLSDRFSAERPKGSFSTLEIQRTEQGDSAMYLCASSSRTSGHNEQFFGPGTRLTVL.

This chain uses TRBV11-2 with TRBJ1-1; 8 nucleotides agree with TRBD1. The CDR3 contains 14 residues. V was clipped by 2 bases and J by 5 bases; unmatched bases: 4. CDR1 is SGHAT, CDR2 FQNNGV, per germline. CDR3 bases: TGTGCCAGCAGCTTAACCACAGGGGGTACTGAAGCTTTCTTT. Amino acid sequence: CASSLTTGGTEAFF.

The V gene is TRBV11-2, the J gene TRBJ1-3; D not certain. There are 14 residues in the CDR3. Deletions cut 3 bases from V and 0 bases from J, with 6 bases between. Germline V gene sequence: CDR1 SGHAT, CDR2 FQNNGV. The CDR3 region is CASSFRNSGNTIYF. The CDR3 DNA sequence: TGTGCCAGCAGCTTTCGTAACTCTGGAAACACCATATATTTT.

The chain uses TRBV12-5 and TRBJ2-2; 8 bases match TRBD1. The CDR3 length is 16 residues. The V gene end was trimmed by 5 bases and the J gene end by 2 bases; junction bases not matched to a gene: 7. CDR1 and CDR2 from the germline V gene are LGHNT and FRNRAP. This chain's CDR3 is CASGVRQGKNTGELFF. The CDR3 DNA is TGTGCTAGTGGTGTGAGACAGGGGAAAAACACCGGGGAGCTGTTTTTT.

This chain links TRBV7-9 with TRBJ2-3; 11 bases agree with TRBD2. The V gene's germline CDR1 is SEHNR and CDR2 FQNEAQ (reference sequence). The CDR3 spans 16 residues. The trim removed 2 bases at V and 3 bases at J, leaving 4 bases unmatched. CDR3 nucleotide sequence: TGTGCCAGCAGCTTATTAGCGGGAGGGCAAACAGATACGCAGTATTTT. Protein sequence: CASSLLAGGQTDTQYF.

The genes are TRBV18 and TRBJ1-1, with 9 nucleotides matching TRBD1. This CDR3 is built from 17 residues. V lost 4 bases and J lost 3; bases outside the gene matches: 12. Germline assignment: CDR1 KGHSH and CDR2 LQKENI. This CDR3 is CASSLELLGQGDTEAFF. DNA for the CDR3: TGTGCCAGCTCACTCGAACTGCTGGGACAGGGAGACACTGAAGCTTTCTTT.

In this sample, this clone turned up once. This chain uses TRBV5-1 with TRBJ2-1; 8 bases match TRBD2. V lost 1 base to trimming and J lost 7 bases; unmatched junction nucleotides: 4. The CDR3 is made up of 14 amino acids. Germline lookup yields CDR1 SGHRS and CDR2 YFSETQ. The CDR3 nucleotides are TGCGCCAGCAGCTTGCGGGGGGGGCGGAATGAGCAGTTCTTC. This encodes CASSLRGGRNEQFF.

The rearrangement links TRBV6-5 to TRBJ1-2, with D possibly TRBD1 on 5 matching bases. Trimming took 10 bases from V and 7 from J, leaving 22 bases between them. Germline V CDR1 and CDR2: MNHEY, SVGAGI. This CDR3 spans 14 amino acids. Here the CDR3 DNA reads TGTGCCACCATCCCGACGGGGGGAATGGGTGGCTACACCTTC. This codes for CATIPTGGMGGYTF.

The chain's CDR3 is CASSLSPGGWNTEAFF. CDR3 in DNA: TGTGCCAGCAGCTTATCACCAGGGGGGTGGAACACTGAAGCTTTCTTT. The V call is TRBV7-8, the J call TRBJ1-1; 7 bases align to TRBD1. With 2 bases clipped from V and 1 base from J, the junction kept 7 bases outside the gene matches. Germline-derived CDR1 and CDR2 are SGHVS and FQNEAQ. The CDR3 covers 16 residues.

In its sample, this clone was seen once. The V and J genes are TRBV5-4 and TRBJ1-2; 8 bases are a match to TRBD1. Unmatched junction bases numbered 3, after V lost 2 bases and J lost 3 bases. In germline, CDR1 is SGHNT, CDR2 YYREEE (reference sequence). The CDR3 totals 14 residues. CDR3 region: CASSLMTGDYGYTF. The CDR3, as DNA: TGTGCCAGCAGCTTAATGACAGGGGACTATGGCTACACCTTC.

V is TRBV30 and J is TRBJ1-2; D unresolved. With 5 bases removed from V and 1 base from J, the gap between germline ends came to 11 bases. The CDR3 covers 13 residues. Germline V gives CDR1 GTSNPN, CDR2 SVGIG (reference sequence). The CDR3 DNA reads TGTGCCTGGTTTAGGAGGGTTAACTATGGCTACACCTTC. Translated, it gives CAWFRRVNYGYTF.

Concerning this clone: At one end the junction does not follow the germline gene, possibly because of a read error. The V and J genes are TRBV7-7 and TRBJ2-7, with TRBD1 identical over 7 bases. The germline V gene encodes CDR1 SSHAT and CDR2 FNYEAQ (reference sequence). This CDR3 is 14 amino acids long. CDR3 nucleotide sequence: TGTGCTAGCAGCTTAAGGGCAGGGGGTGACGAGCAGTACTTC. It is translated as CASSLRAGGDEQYF.

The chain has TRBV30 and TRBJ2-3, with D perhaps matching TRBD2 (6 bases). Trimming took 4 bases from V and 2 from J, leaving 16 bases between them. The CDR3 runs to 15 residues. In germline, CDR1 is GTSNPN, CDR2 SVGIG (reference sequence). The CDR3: CAWTRGLGTTDTQYF. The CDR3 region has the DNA TGTGCCTGGACGCGGGGCTTAGGGACCACAGATACGCAGTATTTT. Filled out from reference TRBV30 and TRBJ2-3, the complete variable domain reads SQTIHQWPATLVQPVGSPLSLECTVEGTSNPNLYWYRQAAGRGLQLLFYSVGIGQISSEVPQNLSASRPQDRQFILSSKKLLLSDSGFYLCAWTRGLGTTDTQYFGPGTRLTVL.

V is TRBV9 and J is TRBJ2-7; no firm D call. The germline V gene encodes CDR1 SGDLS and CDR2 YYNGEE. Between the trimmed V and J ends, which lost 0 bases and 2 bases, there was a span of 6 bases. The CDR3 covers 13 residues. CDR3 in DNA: TGTGCCAGCAGCGTAGGTACAACCTACGAGCAGTACTTC. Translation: CASSVGTTYEQYF.

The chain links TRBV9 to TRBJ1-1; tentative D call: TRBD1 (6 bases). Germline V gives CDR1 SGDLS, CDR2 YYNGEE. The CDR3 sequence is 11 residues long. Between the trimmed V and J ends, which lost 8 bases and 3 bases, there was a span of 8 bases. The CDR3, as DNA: TGTGCCAGTGCAGGGGACACTGAAGCTTTCTTT. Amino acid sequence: CASAGDTEAFF.

In nucleotides, the CDR3 is TGTGCCAGCAGAAAATGGCGGGACACAGATACGCAGTATTTT. Its translation is CASRKWRDTDTQYF. The chain links TRBV27 to TRBJ2-3, with D possibly matching TRBD2 (6 bases). The CDR3 consists of 14 residues. Trimming removed 6 bases from V and 2 bases from J, with 12 bases in between. CDR1 is MNHEY and CDR2 is SMNVEV in the germline V gene (reference sequence).

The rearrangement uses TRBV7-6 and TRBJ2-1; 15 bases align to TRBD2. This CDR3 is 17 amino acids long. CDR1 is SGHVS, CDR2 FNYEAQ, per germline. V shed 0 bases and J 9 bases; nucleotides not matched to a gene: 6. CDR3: CASSLAGLAGGRSEQFF. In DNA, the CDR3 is TGTGCCAGCAGCTTAGCAGGACTAGCGGGAGGGAGGAGTGAGCAGTTCTTC.

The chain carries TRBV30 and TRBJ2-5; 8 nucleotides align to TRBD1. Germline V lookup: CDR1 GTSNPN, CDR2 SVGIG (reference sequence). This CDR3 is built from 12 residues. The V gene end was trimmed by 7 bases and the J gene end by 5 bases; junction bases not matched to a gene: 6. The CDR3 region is CAFGTGFETQYF. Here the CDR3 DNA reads TGTGCCTTTGGGACAGGCTTTGAGACCCAGTACTTC.